The T cell receptor (beta chain) under discussion was sequenced for a study of blood T cell repertoires in COVID-19. Categorization into cohorts depended on clinical history that participants reported. Losses at the gene ends were 0 bases for V and 6 bases for J; bases not matched to a gene: 4. This CDR3 contains 15 residues. CDR1 is SGDLS and CDR2 is YYNGEE in the germline V gene. The table came from immunoSEQ multiplex PCR; TCRdb's copy has only in-frame clones and leaves some out. This sample carries some 460,000 clones, 87% of them seen once, and the ten largest clones take roughly 1.8%. Sequencing was done on a sample of PBMCs or T cells enriched from blood (not recorded which). The chain combines TRBV9 with TRBJ2-2; 8 bases are shared with TRBD2. The clonotype comes from a woman under 30 with acute COVID-19. The CDR3, as DNA: TGTGCCAGCAGCGTAGACACTAGCGGCGCCGGGGAGCTGTTTTTT. The encoded protein is CASSVDTSGAGELFF.